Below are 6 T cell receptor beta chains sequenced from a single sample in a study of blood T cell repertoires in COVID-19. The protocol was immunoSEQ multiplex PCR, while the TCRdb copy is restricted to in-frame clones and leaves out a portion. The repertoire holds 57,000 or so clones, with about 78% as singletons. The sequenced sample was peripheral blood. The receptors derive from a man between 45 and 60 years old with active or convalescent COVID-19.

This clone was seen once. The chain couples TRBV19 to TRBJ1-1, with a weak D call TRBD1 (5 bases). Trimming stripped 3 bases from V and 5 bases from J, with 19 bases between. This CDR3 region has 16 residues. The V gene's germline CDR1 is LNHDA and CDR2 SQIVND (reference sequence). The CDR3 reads CASSMQRMLGGTEAFF. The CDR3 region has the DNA TGTGCCAGTAGTATGCAGCGGATGCTGGGGGGGACTGAAGCTTTCTTT.

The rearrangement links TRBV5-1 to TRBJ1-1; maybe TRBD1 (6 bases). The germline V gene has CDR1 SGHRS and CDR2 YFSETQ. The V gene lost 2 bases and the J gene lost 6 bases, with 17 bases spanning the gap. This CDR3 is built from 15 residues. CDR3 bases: TGCGCCAGCAGCTTCCAGGGGCCACCGGATTCTGAAGCTTTCTTT. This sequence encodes CASSFQGPPDSEAFF.

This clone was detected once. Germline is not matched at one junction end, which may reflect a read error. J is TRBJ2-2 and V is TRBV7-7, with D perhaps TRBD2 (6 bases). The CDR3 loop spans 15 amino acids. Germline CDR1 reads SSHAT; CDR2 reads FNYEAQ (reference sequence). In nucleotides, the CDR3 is TGTGCTAGCAGCTTAGAGGCGTGGGGAGGCGGGGAGCTGTTTTTT. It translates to CASSLEAWGGGELFF.

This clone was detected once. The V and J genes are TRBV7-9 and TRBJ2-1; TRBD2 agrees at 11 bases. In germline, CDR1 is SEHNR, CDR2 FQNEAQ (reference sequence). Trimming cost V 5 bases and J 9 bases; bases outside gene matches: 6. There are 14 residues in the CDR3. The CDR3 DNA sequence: TGTGCCAGCAGCCACCGACTAGCGGGAATTGAGCAGTTCTTC. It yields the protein CASSHRLAGIEQFF. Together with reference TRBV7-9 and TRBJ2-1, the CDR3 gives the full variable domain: DTGVSQNPRHKITKRGQNVTFRCDPISEHNRLYWYRQTLGQGPEFLTYFQNEAQLEKSRLLSDRFSAERPKGSFSTLEIQRTEQGDSAMYLCASSHRLAGIEQFFGPGTRLTVL.

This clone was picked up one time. The DNA of the CDR3 is TGCAGCGTTACAGGGGGCGGCGGTGAAAAACTGTTTTTT. Translating gives CSVTGGGGEKLFF. This chain links TRBV29-1 with TRBJ1-4, with TRBD1 matching 9 bases. V trimming: 5 bases; J trimming: 7 bases; junction bases outside the gene matches: 5. The CDR3 is made up of 13 amino acids. CDR1 and CDR2 from the germline V gene are SQVTM and ANQGSEA.

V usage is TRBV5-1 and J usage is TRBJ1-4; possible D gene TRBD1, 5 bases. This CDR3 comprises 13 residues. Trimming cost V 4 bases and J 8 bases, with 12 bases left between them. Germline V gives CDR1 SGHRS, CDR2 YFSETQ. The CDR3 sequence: CASSTQGLEKLFF. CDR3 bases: TGCGCCAGCAGCACTCAGGGATTGGAAAAACTGTTTTTT. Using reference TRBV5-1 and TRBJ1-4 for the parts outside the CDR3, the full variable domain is KAGVTQTPRYLIKTRGQQVTLSCSPISGHRSVSWYQQTPGQGLQFLFEYFSETQRNKGNFPGRFSGRQFSNSRSEMNVSTLELGDSALYLCASSTQGLEKLFFGSGTQLSVL.